This T cell receptor (beta chain) is from a study of T cells in Graves' hyperthyroidism and ophthalmopathy. Patients were excluded for uncontrolled infection, other autoimmune disease, pregnancy or lactation. Every diagnosis used clinical symptoms, serum thyroxine and TRAb, thyroid ultrasound and orbital computed tomography. Fresh peripheral blood, around 10 ml of it, supplied the PBMCs. Regions amplified from RNA transcripts were the TCR beta CDR3 regions. A set of HTBI primers served as the primers for a first-round RT-PCR of the TCR CDR3. From the multiplex PCR reads, TCRdb called clonotypes with MiXCR, one entry per CDR3 protein. The sample carries approximately 370,000 distinct CDR3 sequences, about a sixth recorded once. The V end was cut by 5 bases, the J end by 0 bases, with 10 bases between. Germline V gene data show CDR1 as KGHSH and CDR2 as LQKENI. The CDR3 length is 14 residues.

What was sequenced was blood. The origin of this receptor is a woman aged 30 to 39 with Graves' hyperthyroidism that later progressed to Graves' ophthalmopathy. V and J are TRBV18 and TRBJ1-1; weak D call: TRBD1 (5 bases). The DNA for the CDR3 is TGTGCCAGCTCAACGACAGACATGAACACTGAAGCTTTCTTT. Its translation: CASSTTDMNTEAFF.